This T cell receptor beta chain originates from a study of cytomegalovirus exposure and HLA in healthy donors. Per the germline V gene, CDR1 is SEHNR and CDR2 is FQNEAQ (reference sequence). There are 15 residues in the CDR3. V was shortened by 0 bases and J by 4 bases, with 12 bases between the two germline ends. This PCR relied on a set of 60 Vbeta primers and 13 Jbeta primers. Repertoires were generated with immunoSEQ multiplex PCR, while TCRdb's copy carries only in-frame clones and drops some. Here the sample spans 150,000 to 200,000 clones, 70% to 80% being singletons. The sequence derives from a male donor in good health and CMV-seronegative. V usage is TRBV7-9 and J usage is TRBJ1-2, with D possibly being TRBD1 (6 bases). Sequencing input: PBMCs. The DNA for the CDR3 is TGTGCCAGCAGCTTAGCAGGGTGGACAGCCTATGGCTACACCTTC. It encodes CASSLAGWTAYGYTF.